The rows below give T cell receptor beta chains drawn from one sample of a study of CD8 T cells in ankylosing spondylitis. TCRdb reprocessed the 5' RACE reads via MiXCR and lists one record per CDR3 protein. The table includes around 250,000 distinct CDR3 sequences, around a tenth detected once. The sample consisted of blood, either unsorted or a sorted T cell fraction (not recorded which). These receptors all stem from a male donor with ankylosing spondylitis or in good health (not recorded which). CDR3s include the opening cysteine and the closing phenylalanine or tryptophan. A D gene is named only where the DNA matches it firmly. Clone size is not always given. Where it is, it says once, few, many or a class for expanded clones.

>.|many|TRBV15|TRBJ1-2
TGTGCCACCAGCAGAGCGGTTACAGACCCCTATGGCTACACCTTC
CATSRAVTDPYGYTF
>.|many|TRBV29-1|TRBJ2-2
TGCAGCGCCGTACTAGGATTCACCGGGGAGCTGTTTTTT
CSAVLGFTGELFF
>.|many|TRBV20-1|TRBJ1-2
TGCAGTGCTAGGTCTCCAGCCAACTATGGCTACACCTTC
CSARSPANYGYTF
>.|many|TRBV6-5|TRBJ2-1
TGTGCCAGCAGTTACACTGGATACAATGAGCAGTTCTTC
CASSYTGYNEQFF
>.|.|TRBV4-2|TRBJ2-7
TGTGCCAGCAGCCAAGCGGTAATCTACGAGCAGTACTTC
CASSQAVIYEQYF
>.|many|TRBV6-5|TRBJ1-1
TGTGCCAGCAGTTATGGGTTTGCGAACACTGAAGCTTTCTTT
CASSYGFANTEAFF
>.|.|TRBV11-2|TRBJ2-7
TGTGCCAGCAGCTTAGGGTCGGACGAGTTCTACGAGCAGTACTTC
CASSLGSDEFYEQYF
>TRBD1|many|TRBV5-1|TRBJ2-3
TGCGCCAGCAGCTCGGACAGGGGAAGCACAGATACGCAGTATTTT
CASSSDRGSTDTQYF
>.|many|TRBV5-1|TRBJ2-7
TGCGCCAGCAGCTTGGACAGGGCCGGGTCCTACGAGCAGTACTTC
CASSLDRAGSYEQYF
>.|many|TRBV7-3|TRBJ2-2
TGTGCCAGCAGCTACGACTTGAACACCGGGGAGCTGTTTTTT
CASSYDLNTGELFF
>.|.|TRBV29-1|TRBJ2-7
TGCAGCGTTGGATCCGGGGTGGGATCCTACGAGCAGTACTTC
CSVGSGVGSYEQYF
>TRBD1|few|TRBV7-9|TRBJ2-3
TGTGCCAGCAGCTCACCGGGACAGGGGGCCCCCTCGTATTTT
CASSSPGQGAPSYF
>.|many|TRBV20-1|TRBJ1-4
TGCAGTGCCTTGCAGCCCCTTTCGCGGGTGTTTTTT
CSALQPLSRVFF
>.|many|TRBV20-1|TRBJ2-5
TGCAGTGCTAGGGGGGAGAAGACCCAGTACTTC
CSARGEKTQYF
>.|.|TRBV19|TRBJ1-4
TGTGCCAGTAGTCCAGCACAGACAACTAATGAAAAACTGTTTTTT
CASSPAQTTNEKLFF
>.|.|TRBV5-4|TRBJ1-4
TGTGCCAGCAGCATGGACAGATCAACTAATGAAAAACTGTTTTTT
CASSMDRSTNEKLFF